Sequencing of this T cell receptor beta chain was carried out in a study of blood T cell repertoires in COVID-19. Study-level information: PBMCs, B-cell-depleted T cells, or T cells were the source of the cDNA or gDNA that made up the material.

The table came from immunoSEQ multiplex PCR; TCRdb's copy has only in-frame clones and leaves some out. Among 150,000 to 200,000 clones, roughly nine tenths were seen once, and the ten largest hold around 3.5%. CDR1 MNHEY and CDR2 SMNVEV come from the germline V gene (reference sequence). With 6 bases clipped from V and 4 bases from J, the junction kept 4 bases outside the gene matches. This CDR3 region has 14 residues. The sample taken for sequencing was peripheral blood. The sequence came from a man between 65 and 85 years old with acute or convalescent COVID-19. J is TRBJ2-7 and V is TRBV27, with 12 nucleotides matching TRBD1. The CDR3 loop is CASSRDRGLYEQYF. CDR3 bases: TGTGCCAGCAGCCGGGACAGGGGGCTATACGAGCAGTACTTC.